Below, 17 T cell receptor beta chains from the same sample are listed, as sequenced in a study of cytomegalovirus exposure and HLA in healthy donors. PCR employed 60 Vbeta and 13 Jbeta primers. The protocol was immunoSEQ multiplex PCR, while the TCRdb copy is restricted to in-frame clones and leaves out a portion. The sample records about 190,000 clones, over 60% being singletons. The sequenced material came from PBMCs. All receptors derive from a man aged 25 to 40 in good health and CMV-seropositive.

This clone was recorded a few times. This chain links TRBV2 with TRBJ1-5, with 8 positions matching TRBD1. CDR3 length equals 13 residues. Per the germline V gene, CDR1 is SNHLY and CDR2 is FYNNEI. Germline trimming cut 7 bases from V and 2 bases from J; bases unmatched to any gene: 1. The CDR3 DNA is TGTGCCAGCATGGACAGGGGCAATCAGCCCCAGCATTTT. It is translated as CASMDRGNQPQHF.

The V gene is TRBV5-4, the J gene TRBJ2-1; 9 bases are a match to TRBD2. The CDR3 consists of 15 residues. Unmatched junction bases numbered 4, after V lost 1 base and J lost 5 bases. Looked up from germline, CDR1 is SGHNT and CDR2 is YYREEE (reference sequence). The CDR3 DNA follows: TGTGCCAGCAGCTTGACTAGCGGGTGGGACAATGAGCAGTTCTTC. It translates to CASSLTSGWDNEQFF.

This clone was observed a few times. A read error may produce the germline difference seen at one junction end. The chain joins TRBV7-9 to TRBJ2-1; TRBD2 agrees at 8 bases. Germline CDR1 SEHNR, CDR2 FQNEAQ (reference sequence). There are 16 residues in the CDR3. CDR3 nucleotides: TGTTCCAGCAGTTCCCCAAAGCGGGGGCCCTACAATGAGCAGTTCTTC. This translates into CSSSSPKRGPYNEQFF.

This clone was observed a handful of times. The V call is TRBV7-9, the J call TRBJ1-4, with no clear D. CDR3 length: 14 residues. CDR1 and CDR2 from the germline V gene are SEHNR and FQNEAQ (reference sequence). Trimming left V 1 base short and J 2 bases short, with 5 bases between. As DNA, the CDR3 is TGTGCCAGCAGCTTAGGACATACTAATGAAAAACTGTTTTTT. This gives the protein CASSLGHTNEKLFF.

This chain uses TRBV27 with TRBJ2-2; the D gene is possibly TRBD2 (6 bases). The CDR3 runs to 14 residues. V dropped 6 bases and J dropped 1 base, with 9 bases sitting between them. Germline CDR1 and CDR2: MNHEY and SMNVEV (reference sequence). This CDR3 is CASRTGRNTGELFF. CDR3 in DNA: TGTGCCAGCAGAACCGGGAGGAACACCGGGGAGCTGTTTTTT.

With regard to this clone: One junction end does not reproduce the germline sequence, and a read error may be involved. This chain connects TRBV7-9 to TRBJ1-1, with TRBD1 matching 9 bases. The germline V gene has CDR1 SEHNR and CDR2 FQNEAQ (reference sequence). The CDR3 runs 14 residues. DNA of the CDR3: TGTTCCAGCAGCCGGACAGGGGTGGAGGGTGAAGCTTTCTTT. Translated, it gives CSSSRTGVEGEAFF.

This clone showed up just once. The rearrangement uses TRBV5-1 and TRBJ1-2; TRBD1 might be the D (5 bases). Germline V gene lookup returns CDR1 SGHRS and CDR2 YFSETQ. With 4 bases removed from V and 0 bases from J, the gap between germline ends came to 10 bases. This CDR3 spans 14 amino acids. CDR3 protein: CASSREGPNYGYTF. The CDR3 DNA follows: TGCGCCAGCAGCCGGGAGGGGCCTAACTATGGCTACACCTTC.

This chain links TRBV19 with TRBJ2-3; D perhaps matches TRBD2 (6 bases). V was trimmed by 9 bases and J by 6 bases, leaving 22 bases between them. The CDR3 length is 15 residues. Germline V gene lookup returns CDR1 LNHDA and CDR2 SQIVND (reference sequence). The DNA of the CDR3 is TGTGCCAGCCGCCCCCGCCCCCTGGGACTTGATACGCAGTATTTT. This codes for CASRPRPLGLDTQYF.

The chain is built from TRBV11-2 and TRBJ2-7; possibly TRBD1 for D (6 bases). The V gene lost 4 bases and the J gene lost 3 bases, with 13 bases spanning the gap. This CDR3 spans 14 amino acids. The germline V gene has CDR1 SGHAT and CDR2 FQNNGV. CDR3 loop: CASSSFRGVYEQYF. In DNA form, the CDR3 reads TGTGCCAGCAGCTCCTTCAGGGGAGTCTACGAGCAGTACTTC.

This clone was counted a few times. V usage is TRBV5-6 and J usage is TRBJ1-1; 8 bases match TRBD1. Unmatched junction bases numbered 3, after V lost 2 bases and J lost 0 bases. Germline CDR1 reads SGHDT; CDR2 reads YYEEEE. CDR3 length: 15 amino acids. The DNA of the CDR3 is TGTGCCAGCAGCTTAAGGACAGGGATGAACACTGAAGCTTTCTTT. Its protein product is CASSLRTGMNTEAFF. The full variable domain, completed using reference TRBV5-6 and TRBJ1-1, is DAGVTQSPTHLIKTRGQQVTLRCSPKSGHDTVSWYQQALGQGPQFIFQYYEEEERQRGNFPDRFSGHQFPNYSSELNVNALLLGDSALYLCASSLRTGMNTEAFFGQGTRLTVV.

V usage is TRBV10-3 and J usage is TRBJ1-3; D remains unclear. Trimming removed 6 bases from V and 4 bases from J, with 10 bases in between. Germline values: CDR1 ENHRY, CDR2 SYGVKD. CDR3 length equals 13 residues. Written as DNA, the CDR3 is TGTGCCATCAGGACTGGGGAGGGAAACACCATATATTTT. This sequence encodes CAIRTGEGNTIYF.

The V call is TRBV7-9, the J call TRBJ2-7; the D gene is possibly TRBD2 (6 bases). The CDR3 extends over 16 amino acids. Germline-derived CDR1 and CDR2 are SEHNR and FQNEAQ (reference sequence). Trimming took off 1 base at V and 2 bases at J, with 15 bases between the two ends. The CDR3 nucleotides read TGTGCCAGCAGCTTAGAAGCTCTAGCGCGTCCCTACGAGCAGTACTTC. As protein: CASSLEALARPYEQYF.

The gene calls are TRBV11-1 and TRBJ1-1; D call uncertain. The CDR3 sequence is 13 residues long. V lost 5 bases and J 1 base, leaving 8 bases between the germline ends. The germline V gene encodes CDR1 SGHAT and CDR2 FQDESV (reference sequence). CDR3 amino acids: CASSANRNTEAFF. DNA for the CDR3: TGTGCCAGCAGCGCCAACAGGAACACTGAAGCTTTCTTT.

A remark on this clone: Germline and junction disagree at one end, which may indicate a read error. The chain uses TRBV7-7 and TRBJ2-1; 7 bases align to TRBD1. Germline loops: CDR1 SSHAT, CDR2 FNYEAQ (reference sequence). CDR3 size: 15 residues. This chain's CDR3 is CASSPRDSSYNEQFF. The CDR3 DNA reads TGTGCTAGCAGCCCCCGGGACAGCTCCTACAATGAGCAGTTCTTC.

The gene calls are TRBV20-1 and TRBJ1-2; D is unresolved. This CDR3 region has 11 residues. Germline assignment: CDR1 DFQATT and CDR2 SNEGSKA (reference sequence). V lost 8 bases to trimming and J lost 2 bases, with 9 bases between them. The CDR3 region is CSSHLNYGYTF. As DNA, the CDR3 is TGCAGTTCACACCTGAACTATGGCTACACCTTC.

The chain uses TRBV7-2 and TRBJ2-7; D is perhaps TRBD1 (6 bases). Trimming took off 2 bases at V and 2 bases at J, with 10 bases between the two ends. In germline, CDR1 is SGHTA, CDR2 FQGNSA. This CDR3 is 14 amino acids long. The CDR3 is CASSLMGAPYEQYF. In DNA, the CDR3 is TGTGCCAGCAGCTTAATGGGGGCCCCCTACGAGCAGTACTTC.

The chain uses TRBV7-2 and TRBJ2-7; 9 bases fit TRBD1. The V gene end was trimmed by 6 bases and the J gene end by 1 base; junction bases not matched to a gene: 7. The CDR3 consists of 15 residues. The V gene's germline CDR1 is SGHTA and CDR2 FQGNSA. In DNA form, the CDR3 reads TGTGCCAGCAGGCGGTCCGGGACAGGGTCCTACGAGCAGTACTTC. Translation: CASRRSGTGSYEQYF.